The entry below gives a single T cell receptor beta chain sequence along with its context. What it recognizes is unknown. V lost 2 bases to trimming and J lost 4 bases, with 10 bases between them. From germline, CDR1 is WSHSY and CDR2 SAAADI. This CDR3 is 14 amino acids long. The data stem from a study of OX40 agonist ivuxolimab in advanced cancers. Study overall: An anti-OX40 (CD134) antibody with agonistic activity, ivuxolimab, was administered to patients. The dose of intravenous ivuxolimab that patients received every 2 weeks ranged from 0.01 to 10 mg/kg. Study-wide results and limits: CD8+ T cells (on average) carried more expanded clones than CD4+ T cells. Expanded peripheral T-cell antigen specificity went undetermined.

TCRdb's copy holds only in-frame clones and misses some; the assay was immunoSEQ multiplex PCR. Of 36,000 or so clones listed, around four fifths are singletons. V gene TRBV10-2 combines with J gene TRBJ2-3; a weak D match, TRBD2 (5 bases). The sample here was CD4+ or CD8+ T cells sorted from blood, taken in a trial of the OX40 agonist ivuxolimab. The source of this sequence is an adult with an advanced solid tumor such as melanoma, head and neck, liver or kidney cancer. The CDR3 region is CASSEEGEADTQYF. CDR3 bases: TGCGCCAGCAGTGAGGAGGGTGAAGCAGATACGCAGTATTTT.